These 11 T cell receptor beta chains were sequenced from one sample in a study of blood T cell repertoires in COVID-19. Method: immunoSEQ multiplex PCR; TCRdb's copy keeps in-frame clones and lacks some. The sample comprises fewer than 700,000 clones, less than 90% of which are singletons, and about 8% rests with the top ten. The sequencing input was peripheral blood. The receptors come from a woman aged 45-60 years with COVID-19, enrolled during active disease.

CDR3 region: CASSIPGQGYTGELFF. The CDR3 DNA sequence: TGTGCCAGTAGTATCCCCGGACAGGGGTACACCGGGGAGCTGTTTTTT. This sequence joins TRBV19 and TRBJ2-2, with 9 bases aligning to TRBD1. CDR3 length equals 16 residues. The germline gives CDR1 LNHDA, CDR2 SQIVND (reference sequence). J gave up 3 bases and V 3 bases, and 5 bases lay outside the gene matches. Looking up the rest from reference TRBV19 and TRBJ2-2 gives the full variable domain: DGGITQSPKYLFRKEGQNVTLSCEQNLNHDAMYWYRQDPGQGLRLIYYSQIVNDFQKGDIAEGYSVSREKKESFPLTVTSAQKNPTAFYLCASSIPGQGYTGELFFGEGSRLTVL.

About this clone itself: This specimen includes other DNA sequences encoding the same CDR3. The V call is TRBV18, the J call TRBJ1-1; no clear D gene. The CDR3 contains 13 residues. Germline V gene sequence: CDR1 KGHSH, CDR2 LQKENI. Trimming took 3 bases from V and 2 from J, leaving 7 bases between them. The CDR3 region has the DNA TGTGCCAGCTCACCGAGCGGAAACACTGAAGCTTTCTTT. Amino acids: CASSPSGNTEAFF.

The chain links TRBV4-1 to TRBJ2-2; D is unresolved. V dropped 2 bases and J dropped 7 bases, with 11 bases sitting between them. Germline assignment: CDR1 MGHRA and CDR2 YSYEKL. CDR3 length: 14 residues. CDR3: CASSQLGSGGELFF. CDR3 in DNA: TGCGCCAGCAGCCAATTGGGTTCGGGCGGGGAGCTGTTTTTT.

The rearrangement uses TRBV11-2 and TRBJ1-5, with D tentatively TRBD1 (5 bases). Germline CDR1 is SGHAT and CDR2 is FQNNGV. Between the trimmed V and J ends, which lost 5 bases and 5 bases, there was a span of 16 bases. The CDR3 loop spans 15 amino acids. The CDR3 sequence is CASSVSPGLYQPQHF. DNA of the CDR3: TGTGCCAGCAGCGTATCCCCGGGACTTTATCAGCCCCAGCATTTT.

The V call is TRBV7-2, the J call TRBJ2-3, with 15 bases matching TRBD2. Germline CDR1 SGHTA, CDR2 FQGNSA. This CDR3 has 17 amino acids. V lost 4 bases and J lost 4; bases outside the gene matches: 6. In DNA, the CDR3 is TGTGCCAGCAGCTGGCGGACTAGCGGGGGGGCCCCAGATACGCAGTATTTT. Translated: CASSWRTSGGAPDTQYF.

The rearrangement joins TRBV6-6 to TRBJ1-6; 7 bases fit TRBD1. The CDR3 covers 14 residues. Germline-derived CDR1 and CDR2 are MNHNY and SVGAGI (reference sequence). V shed 10 bases and J 6 bases; nucleotides not matched to a gene: 9. This CDR3 is CATLPGQINSPLHF. CDR3 in DNA: TGTGCCACCTTACCGGGACAGATTAATTCACCCCTCCACTTT.

This chain uses TRBV19 with TRBJ1-1; 8 bases match TRBD1. The germline gives CDR1 LNHDA, CDR2 SQIVND (reference sequence). The CDR3 spans 15 residues. Trimming removed 4 bases from V and 1 base from J; junction bases left unmatched: 5. CDR3 coding DNA: TGTGCCAGTAGTACACGACAGGGGTGGAACACTGAAGCTTTCTTT. It yields the protein CASSTRQGWNTEAFF. The full variable domain, with the rest looked up from reference TRBV19 and TRBJ1-1, is DGGITQSPKYLFRKEGQNVTLSCEQNLNHDAMYWYRQDPGQGLRLIYYSQIVNDFQKGDIAEGYSVSREKKESFPLTVTSAQKNPTAFYLCASSTRQGWNTEAFFGQGTRLTVV.

V usage is TRBV7-9 and J usage is TRBJ2-5; 11 nucleotides agree with TRBD1. The CDR3 extends over 16 amino acids. V dropped 1 base and J dropped 5; count of bases not matched to a gene: 6. Germline assignment: CDR1 SEHNR and CDR2 FQNEAQ (reference sequence). CDR3 residues: CASSLVGTGGRETQYF. The CDR3, as DNA: TGTGCCAGCAGCTTAGTGGGGACAGGGGGTCGGGAGACCCAGTACTTC. Based on the CDR3 plus reference TRBV7-9 and TRBJ2-5, the full variable domain is DTGVSQNPRHKITKRGQNVTFRCDPISEHNRLYWYRQTLGQGPEFLTYFQNEAQLEKSRLLSDRFSAERPKGSFSTLEIQRTEQGDSAMYLCASSLVGTGGRETQYFGPGTRLLVL.

The rearrangement uses TRBV7-8 and TRBJ1-1; D call uncertain. Trimming left V 2 bases short and J 0 bases short, with 4 bases between. Germline CDR1 and CDR2: SGHVS and FQNEAQ. This CDR3 has 13 amino acids. CDR3 region: CASSLIVNTEAFF. In DNA form, the CDR3 reads TGTGCCAGCAGCTTAATAGTGAACACTGAAGCTTTCTTT.

The V and J genes are TRBV5-1 and TRBJ1-1, with D possibly TRBD1 on 6 matching bases. With 3 bases removed from V and 7 bases from J, the gap between germline ends came to 10 bases. CDR1 and CDR2 from the germline V gene are SGHRS and YFSETQ. The CDR3 runs to 12 residues. The CDR3: CASSYRVGEAFF. CDR3 in DNA: TGCGCCAGCAGCTACAGGGTTGGTGAAGCTTTCTTT.

The chain recombines TRBV30 with TRBJ2-7; TRBD2 agrees at 10 bases. The ends lost 0 bases at V and 5 bases at J; junction bases unmatched: 7. This CDR3 is built from 15 residues. CDR1 and CDR2 from the germline V gene are GTSNPN and SVGIG (reference sequence). The chain's CDR3 is CAWSVGLAGVHEQYF. In DNA, the CDR3 is TGTGCCTGGAGTGTAGGGCTAGCGGGGGTCCACGAGCAGTACTTC.